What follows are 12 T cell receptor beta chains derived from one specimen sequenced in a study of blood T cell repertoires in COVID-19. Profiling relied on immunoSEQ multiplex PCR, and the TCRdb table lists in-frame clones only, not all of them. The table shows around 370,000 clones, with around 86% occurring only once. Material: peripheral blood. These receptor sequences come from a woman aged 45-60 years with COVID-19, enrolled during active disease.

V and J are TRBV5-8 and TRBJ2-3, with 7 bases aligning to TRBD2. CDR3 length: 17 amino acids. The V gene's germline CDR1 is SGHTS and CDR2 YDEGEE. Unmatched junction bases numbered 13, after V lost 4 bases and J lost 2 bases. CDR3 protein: CASSTHPGTKITDTQYF. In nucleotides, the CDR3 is TGTGCCAGCAGCACCCACCCCGGGACTAAAATCACAGATACGCAGTATTTT.

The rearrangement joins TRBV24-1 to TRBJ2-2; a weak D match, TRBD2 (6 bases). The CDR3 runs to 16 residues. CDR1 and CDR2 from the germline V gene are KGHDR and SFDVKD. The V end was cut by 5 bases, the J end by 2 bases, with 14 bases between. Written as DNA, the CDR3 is TGTGCCACCAGTGGTATTAGCGGAGTAAACACCGGGGAGCTGTTTTTT. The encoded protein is CATSGISGVNTGELFF.

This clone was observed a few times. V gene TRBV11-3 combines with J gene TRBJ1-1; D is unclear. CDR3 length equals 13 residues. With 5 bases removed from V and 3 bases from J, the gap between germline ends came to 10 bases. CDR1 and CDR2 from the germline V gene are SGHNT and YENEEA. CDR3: CASSPVRYTEAFF. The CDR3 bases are TGTGCCAGCAGCCCGGTTCGGTACACTGAAGCTTTCTTT.

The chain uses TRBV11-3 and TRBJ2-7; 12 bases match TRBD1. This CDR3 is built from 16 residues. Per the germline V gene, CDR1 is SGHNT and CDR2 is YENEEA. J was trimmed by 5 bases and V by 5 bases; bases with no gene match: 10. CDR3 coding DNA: TGTGCCAGCAGCCCTACGGGACAGGGGGCGCGAAACGAGCAGTACTTC. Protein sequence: CASSPTGQGARNEQYF.

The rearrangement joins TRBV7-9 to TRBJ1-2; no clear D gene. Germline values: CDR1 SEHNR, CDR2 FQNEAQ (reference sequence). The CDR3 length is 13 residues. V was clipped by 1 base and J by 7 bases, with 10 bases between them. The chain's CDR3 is CASSLGSYSGYTF. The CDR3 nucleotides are TGTGCCAGCAGCTTAGGTAGTTACTCTGGCTACACCTTC. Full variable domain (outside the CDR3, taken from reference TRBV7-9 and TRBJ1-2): DTGVSQNPRHKITKRGQNVTFRCDPISEHNRLYWYRQTLGQGPEFLTYFQNEAQLEKSRLLSDRFSAERPKGSFSTLEIQRTEQGDSAMYLCASSLGSYSGYTFGSGTRLTVV.

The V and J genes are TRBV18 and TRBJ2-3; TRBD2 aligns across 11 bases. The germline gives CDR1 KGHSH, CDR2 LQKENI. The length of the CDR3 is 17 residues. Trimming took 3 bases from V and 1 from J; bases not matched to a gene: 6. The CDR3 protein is CASSPPGLAAGTDTQYF. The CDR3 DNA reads TGTGCCAGCTCACCTCCGGGACTAGCGGCAGGCACAGATACGCAGTATTTT. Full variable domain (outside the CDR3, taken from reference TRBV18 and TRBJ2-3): NAGVMQNPRHLVRRRGQEARLRCSPMKGHSHVYWYRQLPEEGLKFMVYLQKENIIDESGMPKERFSAEFPKEGPSILRIQQVVRGDSAAYFCASSPPGLAAGTDTQYFGPGTRLTVL.

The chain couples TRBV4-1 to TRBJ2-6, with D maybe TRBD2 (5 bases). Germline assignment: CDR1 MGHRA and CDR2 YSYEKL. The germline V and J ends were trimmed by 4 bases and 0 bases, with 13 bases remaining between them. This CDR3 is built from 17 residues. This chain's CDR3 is CASSLGGQNSGANVLTF. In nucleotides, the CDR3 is TGCGCCAGCAGCCTAGGCGGGCAAAACTCTGGGGCCAACGTCCTGACTTTC.

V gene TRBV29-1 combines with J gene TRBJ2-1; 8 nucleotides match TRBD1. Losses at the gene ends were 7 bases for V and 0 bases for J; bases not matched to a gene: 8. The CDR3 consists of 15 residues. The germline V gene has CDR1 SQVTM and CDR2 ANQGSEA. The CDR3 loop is CSARDRLSSYNEQFF. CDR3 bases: TGCAGCGCACGGGACAGGCTCAGCTCCTACAATGAGCAGTTCTTC.

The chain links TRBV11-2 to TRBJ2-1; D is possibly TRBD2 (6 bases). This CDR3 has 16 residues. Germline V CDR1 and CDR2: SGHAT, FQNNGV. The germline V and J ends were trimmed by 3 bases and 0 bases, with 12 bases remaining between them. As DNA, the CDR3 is TGTGCCAGCAGCTTCCTCGGAGGGAGCTCCTACAATGAGCAGTTCTTC. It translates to CASSFLGGSSYNEQFF. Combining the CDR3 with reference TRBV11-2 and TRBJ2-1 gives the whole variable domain EAGVAQSPRYKIIEKRQSVAFWCNPISGHATLYWYQQILGQGPKLLIQFQNNGVVDDSQLPKDRFSAERLKGVDSTLKIQPAKLEDSAVYLCASSFLGGSSYNEQFFGPGTRLTVL.

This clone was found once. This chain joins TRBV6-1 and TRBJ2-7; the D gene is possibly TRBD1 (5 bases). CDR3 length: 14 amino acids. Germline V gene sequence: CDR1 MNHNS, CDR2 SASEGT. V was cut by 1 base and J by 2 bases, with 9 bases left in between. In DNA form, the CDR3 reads TGTGCCAGCAGTGAAGGCCAGGGTACCTACGAGCAGTACTTC. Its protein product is CASSEGQGTYEQYF.

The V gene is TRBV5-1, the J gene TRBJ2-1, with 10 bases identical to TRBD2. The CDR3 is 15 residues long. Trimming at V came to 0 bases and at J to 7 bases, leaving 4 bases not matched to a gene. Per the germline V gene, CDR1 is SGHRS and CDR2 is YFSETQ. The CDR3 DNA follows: TGCGCCAGCAGCTTGGCCAGCGGGAGGGAGAATGAGCAGTTCTTC. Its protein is CASSLASGRENEQFF.

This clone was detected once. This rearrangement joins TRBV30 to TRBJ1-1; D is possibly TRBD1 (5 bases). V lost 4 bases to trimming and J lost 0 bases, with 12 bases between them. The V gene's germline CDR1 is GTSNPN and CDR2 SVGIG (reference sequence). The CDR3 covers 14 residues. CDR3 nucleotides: TGTGCCTGGAACGACAGAGCCTTGAACACTGAAGCTTTCTTT. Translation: CAWNDRALNTEAFF.